This T cell receptor beta chain is from a study of human T cells and chemical hapten exposure. TCRdb re-called the RACE reads with MiXCR, one entry per CDR3 protein. The table lists around 160,000 distinct CDR3 sequences, 13% to 15% of them singletons. This clonotype appeared a few times. This sample's time point: patch test 1, 2 weeks after DPC sensitization. Treatment indicated: therapeutic diphenylcyclopropenone sensitization with weekly scalp DPC. Sequencing was performed on whole blood, taken in connection with sensitization to the hapten diphenylcyclopropenone (DPC). The receptor's source is a woman aged 25 to 39 with alopecia areata. Some clones in this sample may be carry-over from other donors' samples.

CDR3 in DNA: TGTGCCAGCAGCTTAGATCCGAGGGGTGCAGATACGCAGTATTTT. Its protein product is CASSLDPRGADTQYF. The rearrangement joins TRBV11-2 to TRBJ2-3; D may be TRBD1 or TRBD2 (5 bases each). V lost 0 bases, J lost 4 bases, and 11 bases lay in between. Germline V gene data show CDR1 as SGHAT and CDR2 as FQNNGV. The CDR3 contains 15 residues.